This T cell receptor (beta chain) comes out of a study of blood T cell repertoires in COVID-19. Turning to the study itself: Researchers got acute and convalescent COVID-19 samples from the United States, Italy and Spain.

The data were produced by immunoSEQ multiplex PCR, yet TCRdb's version contains in-frame clones alone and is incomplete. The repertoire holds approximately 70,000 clones, 80% to 95% seen once, with approximately 2.4% in the top ten. V lost 1 base and J lost 3; bases outside the gene matches: 4. CDR3 length: 15 residues. Germline V gene data show CDR1 as MDHEN and CDR2 as SYDVKM. A Seattle source enrolled patients during active infection and followed them longitudinally. Sequencing was carried out using peripheral blood. The rearrangement links TRBV28 to TRBJ2-7; 9 bases line up with TRBD1. The receptor was isolated from a man aged 45 to 65 with COVID-19, enrolled during active disease. The CDR3 bases are TGTGCCAGCAGTTTATCTCCGGACAGGGGCTACGAGCAGTACTTC. Residues: CASSLSPDRGYEQYF.